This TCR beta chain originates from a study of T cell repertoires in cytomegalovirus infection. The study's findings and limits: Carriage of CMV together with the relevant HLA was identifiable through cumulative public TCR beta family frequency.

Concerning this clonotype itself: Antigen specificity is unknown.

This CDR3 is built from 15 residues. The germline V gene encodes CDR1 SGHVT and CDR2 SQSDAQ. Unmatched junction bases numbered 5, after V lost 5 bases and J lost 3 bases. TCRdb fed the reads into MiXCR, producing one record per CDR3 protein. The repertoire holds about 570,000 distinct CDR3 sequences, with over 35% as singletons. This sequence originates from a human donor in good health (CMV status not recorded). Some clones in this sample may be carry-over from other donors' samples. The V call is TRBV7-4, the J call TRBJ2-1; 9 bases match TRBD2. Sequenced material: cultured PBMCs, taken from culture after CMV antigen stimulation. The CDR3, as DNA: TGTGCCAGCAGCCCCCCTAGCGGGGACTACAATGAGCAGTTCTTC. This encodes CASSPPSGDYNEQFF.